The subject of this entry is one TCR beta chain. The antigen is undetermined. The CDR3 covers 15 residues. Germline V lookup: CDR1 MNHNY, CDR2 SVGAGI (reference sequence). The V segment lost 0 bases and the J segment 8 bases; nucleotides outside the gene matches: 7. The data originate from a study of cytomegalovirus exposure and HLA in healthy donors. The study's findings and limits: Analysis was performed later, and it showed HLA-associated TCR beta chains to be more clonally expanded than equally common others. When a later analysis was performed, an Asian-associated ancestry cluster reportedly had fewer N-insertions than the roughly 700-donor mean. Sequencing likely generated an artifact that appeared as a cluster of highly shared sequence variants. Analyses of presence/absence relied on an assumption of roughly uniform sequencing depth across donors.

In the PCR, 60 Vbeta and 13 Jbeta primers were used. TCRdb keeps only in-frame clones here, not all; method: immunoSEQ multiplex PCR. The record lists around 45,000 clones, of which the ten most abundant hold under 2%. The origin of this receptor is a woman in her twenties or thirties in good health and CMV-seronegative. The material sequenced was PBMCs. V and J are TRBV6-6 and TRBJ1-2; 9 bases map to TRBD1. CDR3 nucleotides: TGTGCCAGCAGTTACTCGGGACAGGGAGCGAGCGGCTACACCTTC. It is translated as CASSYSGQGASGYTF.